The 13 T cell receptor beta chains below come from one sample, sequenced in a study of human T cells and chemical hapten exposure. Each CDR3 protein gets one entry after TCRdb re-called the RACE reads with MiXCR. The repertoire includes 180,000 or so distinct CDR3 sequences, around 22% of them detected once, and under 7.5% sits in the top ten. The sample's time point: patch test 1, 2 weeks after DPC sensitization. Regarding treatment: therapeutic diphenylcyclopropenone sensitization with weekly scalp DPC. The starting material was whole blood, obtained in connection with sensitization to the hapten diphenylcyclopropenone (DPC). The source is a woman in her forties or fifties with alopecia areata. Some clones in this sample may be carry-over from other donors' samples.

The chain combines TRBV20-1 with TRBJ2-3; D remains ambiguous. V lost 0 bases and J 4 bases, leaving 14 bases between the germline ends. The CDR3 has 15 amino acids. Looked up from germline, CDR1 is DFQATT and CDR2 is SNEGSKA (reference sequence). Here the CDR3 DNA reads TGCAGTGCTAGAGATCTGGGCCGCGCCCCAGATACGCAGTATTTT. It translates to CSARDLGRAPDTQYF.

The gene calls are TRBV6-5 and TRBJ2-3, with D unresolved. This CDR3 is 12 amino acids long. Trimming left V 4 bases short and J 6 bases short, with 8 bases between. Germline V gene lookup returns CDR1 MNHEY and CDR2 SVGAGI. The CDR3 loop is CASSSHKDTQYF. The DNA of the CDR3 is TGTGCCAGCAGTTCCCACAAGGATACGCAGTATTTT.

J is TRBJ1-2 and V is TRBV14; 7 bases agree with TRBD1. The germline V gene has CDR1 SGHDN and CDR2 FVKESK. The J segment lost 9 bases and the V segment lost 5 bases, leaving 9 bases of the junction unmatched. CDR3 length: 13 residues. Written as DNA, the CDR3 is TGTGCCAGCAGCTTCGACAGGGCAACGCGCTACACCTTC. Amino acids: CASSFDRATRYTF.

The chain uses TRBV11-3 and TRBJ2-2; D remains unclear. In germline, CDR1 is SGHNT, CDR2 YENEEA. There are 12 residues in the CDR3. V gave up 5 bases and J gave up 3 bases, with 4 bases separating them. The CDR3 nucleotides read TGTGCCAGCAGCCCTCACACCGGGGAGCTGTTTTTT. Translated: CASSPHTGELFF.

This clonotype was seen a few times. The J gene is TRBJ1-2, the V gene TRBV6-5; D is uncertain. The germline V and J ends were trimmed by 0 bases and 4 bases, with 6 bases remaining between them. This CDR3 has 13 amino acids. Per the germline V gene, CDR1 is MNHEY and CDR2 is SVGAGI. In nucleotides, the CDR3 is TGTGCCAGCAGTTACTCCACCGGCTATGGCTACACCTTC. Protein: CASSYSTGYGYTF.

V is TRBV7-2 and J is TRBJ2-2; D perhaps matches TRBD2 (5 bases). CDR1 and CDR2 (germline): SGHTA, FQGNSA. CDR3 length: 17 amino acids. With 4 bases removed from V and 1 base from J, the gap between germline ends came to 16 bases. CDR3 residues: CASSSPGGHMNTGELFF. The CDR3 DNA is TGTGCCAGCAGCTCCCCGGGCGGGCATATGAACACCGGGGAGCTGTTTTTT.

This clonotype showed up just a few times. The chain uses TRBV10-3 and TRBJ1-5; D is perhaps TRBD1 (6 bases). This CDR3 comprises 14 residues. V gave up 4 bases and J gave up 6 bases, with 13 bases separating them. Germline-derived CDR1 and CDR2 are ENHRY and SYGVKD. The CDR3 DNA sequence: TGTGCCATCAGTGGGGGGCCGGGTTCTCAGCCCCAGCATTTT. Amino acids: CAISGGPGSQPQHF.

The chain employs TRBV12-3 or TRBV12-4 and TRBJ1-1; D is undetermined. CDR3 length: 13 amino acids. The germline V and J ends were trimmed by 6 bases and 5 bases, with 13 bases remaining between them. The CDR3 loop is CASSGPSRTEAFF. The CDR3 nucleotides read TGTGCCAGCAGCGGACCCTCGCGGACTGAAGCTTTCTTT.

The chain has TRBV7-9 and TRBJ1-1, with a weak D call TRBD1 (5 bases). Germline lookup yields CDR1 SEHNR and CDR2 FQNEAQ (reference sequence). This CDR3 spans 15 amino acids. With 1 base removed from V and 5 bases from J, the gap between germline ends came to 14 bases. This CDR3 is CASSLVTGGGTEAFF. CDR3 nucleotide sequence: TGTGCCAGCAGCTTAGTCACGGGGGGAGGGACTGAAGCTTTCTTT.

The J gene is TRBJ2-2, the V gene TRBV20-1; TRBD2 might be the D (6 bases). V lost 5 bases and J lost 5, with 9 bases in between. The CDR3 is made up of 12 amino acids. CDR1 DFQATT and CDR2 SNEGSKA come from the germline V gene (reference sequence). CDR3 nucleotide sequence: TGCAGTGCTCTAGGAGGGACCGGGGAGCTGTTTTTT. Protein product: CSALGGTGELFF.

This clonotype showed up just a few times. The chain combines TRBV6-1 with TRBJ2-3; D remains unclear. The germline V and J ends were trimmed by 1 base and 5 bases, with 7 bases remaining between them. The CDR3 has 13 residues. Germline CDR1 MNHNS, CDR2 SASEGT. CDR3 sequence (DNA): TGTGCCAGCAGTGAAGGGTGGGGAGATACGCAGTATTTT. Translation: CASSEGWGDTQYF.

The V call is TRBV9, the J call TRBJ1-3; D uncertain. The ends were cut back, 0 bases at V and 0 bases at J, with 10 bases in the middle. The CDR3 is 16 residues long. The V gene's germline CDR1 is SGDLS and CDR2 YYNGEE. The DNA for the CDR3 is TGTGCCAGCAGCGTAGAAGGTTTGATCTCTGGAAACACCATATATTTT. Translated, it gives CASSVEGLISGNTIYF.

The genes are TRBV4-2 and TRBJ1-1; no clear D. Trimming took 2 bases from V and 0 from J, leaving 7 bases between them. Germline CDR1 reads LGHNA; CDR2 reads YNFKEQ. CDR3 length: 14 residues. The CDR3 here is CASSQSGLNTEAFF. The CDR3, as DNA: TGTGCCAGCAGCCAAAGCGGTCTGAACACTGAAGCTTTCTTT.